These 16 T cell receptor beta chains were all obtained from the same sample, sequenced in a study of blood T cell repertoires in COVID-19. Assay used: immunoSEQ multiplex PCR; TCRdb lists only in-frame clones, some missing. Among 200,000 or so clones listed, 70% to 85% were seen once. The sample taken for sequencing was PBMCs or T cells enriched from blood (not recorded which). Source of these receptors: a man aged 55 to 70 who had recovered from COVID-19.

The V call is TRBV7-9, the J call TRBJ1-2; no definite D call. V dropped 5 bases and J dropped 8 bases, with 18 bases sitting between them. This CDR3 comprises 14 residues. CDR1 is SEHNR and CDR2 is FQNEAQ in the germline V gene (reference sequence). The chain's CDR3 is CASSPDRVLGGYTF. CDR3 coding DNA: TGTGCCAGCAGCCCTGACCGGGTGCTAGGAGGCTACACCTTC.

The chain employs TRBV5-1 and TRBJ2-3, with 7 bases matching TRBD1. The length of the CDR3 is 17 residues. V gave up 2 bases and J gave up 0 bases; unmatched junction bases: 9. Germline lookup yields CDR1 SGHRS and CDR2 YFSETQ. The CDR3 nucleotides read TGCGCCAGCAGCTTCTGGGTAACAGGGGATAGCACAGATACGCAGTATTTT. This translates into CASSFWVTGDSTDTQYF.

This clone was counted only a few times. The identical CDR3 is also encoded by other nucleotide sequences in the sample. This chain uses TRBV7-8 with TRBJ2-7; tentative D call: TRBD1 (6 bases). CDR1 is SGHVS and CDR2 is FQNEAQ in the germline V gene. Trimming removed 5 bases from V and 2 bases from J, with 10 bases in between. CDR3 length: 13 residues. Written as DNA, the CDR3 is TGTGCCAGCAGCCTAGGACAGCCCTACGAGCAGTACTTC. Translated: CASSLGQPYEQYF.

The chain couples TRBV29-1 to TRBJ2-1; 8 nucleotides align to TRBD2. Germline CDR1 SQVTM, CDR2 ANQGSEA. The CDR3 covers 13 residues. The V gene end was trimmed by 2 bases and the J gene end by 8 bases; junction bases not matched to a gene: 5. The CDR3 loop is CSVERGGLDEQFF. In DNA, the CDR3 is TGCAGCGTTGAACGGGGGGGGCTAGATGAGCAGTTCTTC.

The chain combines TRBV7-9 with TRBJ2-7; 9 nucleotides agree with TRBD1. V shed 4 bases and J 2 bases; nucleotides not matched to a gene: 6. In germline, CDR1 is SEHNR, CDR2 FQNEAQ (reference sequence). The CDR3 extends over 15 amino acids. The DNA for the CDR3 is TGTGCCAGCAGCTCGGGACAGGGTGGAACCTACGAGCAGTACTTC. Protein sequence: CASSSGQGGTYEQYF.

The V call is TRBV15, the J call TRBJ2-1, with 8 bases matching TRBD2. Germline V gene sequence: CDR1 LNHNV, CDR2 YYDKDF (reference sequence). This CDR3 is 18 amino acids long. J lost 4 bases, V lost 2 bases, and 13 bases had no gene match. CDR3 sequence reads: CATSRSTGTSLGYNEQFF. CDR3 bases: TGTGCCACCAGCAGATCAACCGGGACTAGTTTGGGGTACAATGAGCAGTTCTTC. The complete variable domain, with remaining parts taken from reference TRBV15 and TRBJ2-1, reads DAMVIQNPRYQVTQFGKPVTLSCSQTLNHNVMYWYQQKSSQAPKLLFHYYDKDFNNEADTPDNFQSRRPNTSFCFLDIRSPGLGDTAMYLCATSRSTGTSLGYNEQFFGPGTRLTVL.

The V gene is TRBV24-1, the J gene TRBJ2-5; 8 nucleotides match TRBD1. The germline V gene encodes CDR1 KGHDR and CDR2 SFDVKD. The CDR3 loop spans 16 amino acids. V was clipped by 2 bases and J by 5 bases; unmatched bases: 9. The chain's CDR3 is CATSDSNGQGGETQYF. In DNA, the CDR3 is TGTGCCACCAGTGATTCTAATGGACAGGGAGGCGAGACCCAGTACTTC.

The chain has TRBV12-5 and TRBJ2-3; D unresolved. V gave up 4 bases and J gave up 2 bases, with 10 bases separating them. Germline V CDR1 and CDR2: LGHNT, FRNRAP. This CDR3 spans 14 amino acids. CDR3 protein: CASGYGGFTDTQYF. The CDR3 DNA follows: TGTGCTAGTGGTTACGGCGGCTTCACAGATACGCAGTATTTT.

The chain couples TRBV4-2 to TRBJ1-2; 8 bases map to TRBD1. The CDR3 sequence is 16 residues long. The germline CDR1 and CDR2 sequences are LGHNA and YNFKEQ. The junction had 15 bases not matched to a gene; V was cut back by 5 bases and J by 7 bases. Written as DNA, the CDR3 is TGTGCCAGCAGCTCTACTCCGGGACAGGTTTCATCTGGCTACACCTTC. Protein product: CASSSTPGQVSSGYTF.

The chain uses TRBV5-1 and TRBJ2-7; D is unresolved. CDR3 length equals 14 residues. Germline CDR1 SGHRS, CDR2 YFSETQ. V was clipped by 3 bases and J by 0 bases, with 10 bases between them. CDR3 sequence (DNA): TGCGCCAGCAGCTACCGAGACAACTCCTACGAGCAGTACTTC. Encoded protein: CASSYRDNSYEQYF.

This rearrangement joins TRBV18 to TRBJ1-5; D call uncertain. Germline loops: CDR1 KGHSH, CDR2 LQKENI. CDR3 length equals 14 residues. V was pared by 3 bases and J by 0 bases, with 6 bases between. CDR3 region: CASSPTHSNQPQHF. The CDR3 DNA sequence: TGTGCCAGCTCACCTACACATAGCAATCAGCCCCAGCATTTT.

The rearrangement joins TRBV2 to TRBJ2-6; 11 bases fit TRBD1. The CDR3 runs to 16 residues. The V segment lost 6 bases and the J segment 2 bases; nucleotides outside the gene matches: 3. Germline-derived CDR1 and CDR2 are SNHLY and FYNNEI. The CDR3, as DNA: TGTGCCAGCAGCTCGGGACAGGGGGCTGGGGCCAACGTCCTGACTTTC. Translating gives CASSSGQGAGANVLTF. The complete variable domain, with remaining parts taken from reference TRBV2 and TRBJ2-6, reads EPEVTQTPSHQVTQMGQEVILRCVPISNHLYFYWYRQILGQKVEFLVSFYNNEISEKSEIFDDQFSVERPDGSNFTLKIRSTKLEDSAMYFCASSSGQGAGANVLTFGAGSRLTVL.

About this clone itself: Its ends do not fully match the called genes, so a read error is possible. This chain joins TRBV11-3 and TRBJ2-5; 7 nucleotides line up with TRBD1. Germline assignment: CDR1 SGHNT and CDR2 YENEEA. The CDR3 is 13 amino acids. The CDR3 region is CASSSVRGQRMHF. The CDR3 region has the DNA TGTGCCAGCAGCTCAGTAAGGGGGCAACGCATGCACTTC.

V and J are TRBV7-2 and TRBJ2-7; weak D call: TRBD2 (6 bases). Trimming removed 7 bases at V and 0 bases at J, with 13 bases between. The CDR3 contains 14 residues. Germline V CDR1 and CDR2: SGHTA, FQGNSA. As DNA, the CDR3 is TGTGCCAGCACCCAAGACGGGAGCTCCTACGAGCAGTACTTC. Translation: CASTQDGSSYEQYF.

V and J are TRBV5-1 and TRBJ1-1; no clear D. The CDR3 consists of 14 residues. CDR1 and CDR2 from the germline V gene are SGHRS and YFSETQ. V gave up 4 bases and J gave up 1 base, with 11 bases separating them. The CDR3 DNA sequence: TGCGCCAGCAGCCCCCTTGGCGGGAACACTGAAGCTTTCTTT. Translating gives CASSPLGGNTEAFF.

The chain links TRBV5-1 to TRBJ1-5; D is unresolved. Trimming left V 3 bases short and J 2 bases short, with 12 bases between. The CDR3 covers 15 residues. Germline CDR1 reads SGHRS; CDR2 reads YFSETQ. CDR3 DNA sequence: TGCGCCAGCAGCTCGGAGGGTGGTGGCAATCAGCCCCAGCATTTT. The encoded protein is CASSSEGGGNQPQHF.